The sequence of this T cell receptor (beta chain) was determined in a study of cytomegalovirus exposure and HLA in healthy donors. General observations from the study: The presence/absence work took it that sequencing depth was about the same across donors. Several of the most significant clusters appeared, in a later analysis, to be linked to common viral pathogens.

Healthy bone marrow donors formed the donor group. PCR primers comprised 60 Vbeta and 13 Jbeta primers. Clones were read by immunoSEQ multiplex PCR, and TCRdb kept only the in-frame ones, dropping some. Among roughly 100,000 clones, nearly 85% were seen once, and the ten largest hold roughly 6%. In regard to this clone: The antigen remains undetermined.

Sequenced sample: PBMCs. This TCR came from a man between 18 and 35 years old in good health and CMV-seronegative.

The CDR3 sequence is CASSLGAGGRSSYNEQFF. As DNA, the CDR3 is TGTGCCAGCTCCCTCGGAGCGGGAGGGCGGAGCTCCTACAATGAGCAGTTCTTC. This chain joins TRBV28 and TRBJ2-1, with TRBD2 identical over 10 bases. The CDR3 runs to 18 residues. The germline V gene has CDR1 MDHEN and CDR2 SYDVKM. Trimming removed 8 bases from V and 0 bases from J; junction bases left unmatched: 13.